This T cell receptor (beta chain) was observed in a study of T cells in Graves' hyperthyroidism and ophthalmopathy. Study findings and constraints: In the analysis, a 13 V-J model separated ophthalmopathy from stable hyperthyroidism.

Amplified regions were TCR beta CDR3 sequences from RNA transcripts. TCR CDR3 regions were first amplified by RT-PCR with HTBI primers. In TCRdb, the multiplex PCR reads were re-called with MiXCR into one record per CDR3 protein. The sample holds about 500,000 distinct CDR3 sequences, about 16% seen once. Points on this clonotype: The antigen remains undetermined.

The V segment lost 0 bases and the J segment 7 bases; nucleotides outside the gene matches: 12. This CDR3 spans 19 amino acids. The source of this sequence is a woman aged 25 to 39 with Graves' ophthalmopathy. Input material: blood. The chain joins TRBV12-3 or TRBV12-4 to TRBJ2-2, with TRBD2 identical over 12 bases. The CDR3 loop is CASSLAPKTSGSPVGELFF. CDR3 coding DNA: TGTGCCAGCAGTTTAGCCCCCAAGACTAGCGGGAGCCCCGTCGGGGAGCTGTTTTTT.